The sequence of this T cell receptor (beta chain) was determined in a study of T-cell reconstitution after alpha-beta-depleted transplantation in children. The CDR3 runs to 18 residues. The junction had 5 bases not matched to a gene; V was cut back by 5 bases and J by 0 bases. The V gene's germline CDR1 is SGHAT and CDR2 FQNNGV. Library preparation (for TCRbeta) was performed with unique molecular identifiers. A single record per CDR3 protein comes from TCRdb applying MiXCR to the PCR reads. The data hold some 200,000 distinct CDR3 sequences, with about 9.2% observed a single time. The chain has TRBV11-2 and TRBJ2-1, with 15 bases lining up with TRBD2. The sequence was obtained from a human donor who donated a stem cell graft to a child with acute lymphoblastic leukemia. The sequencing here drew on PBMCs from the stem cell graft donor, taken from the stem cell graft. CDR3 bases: TGTGCCAGCAGCCCCGGACTAGCGGGGGGGAGCTCCTACAATGAGCAGTTCTTC. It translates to CASSPGLAGGSSYNEQFF.